This T cell receptor (beta chain) appears in the sequencing data of a study of blood T cell repertoires in COVID-19. Background on the study: The cDNA or gDNA used as material had been derived from T cells, B-cell-depleted T cells, or PBMCs.

The V and J ends lost 6 bases and 6 bases respectively, with 19 bases between them. CDR3 length: 15 residues. Germline V lookup: CDR1 SGHNT, CDR2 YYREEE (reference sequence). Original processing notes: The assay estimated nucleated cells by amplifying reference gene primers. Here immunoSEQ multiplex PCR was the method, and the copy in TCRdb shows in-frame clones only, minus some. Clone size and V and J calls were adopted from that table, with D and trimming inferred from the DNA. Altogether 100,000 or so clones are present, 84% being singletons, with the ten largest covering around 2%. The chain couples TRBV5-4 to TRBJ2-1; the D gene is possibly TRBD2 (6 bases). This clonotype was sampled from a man aged 65-85 years with active or convalescent COVID-19. Sequences were obtained from peripheral blood. In DNA form, the CDR3 reads TGTGCCAGCAACTCCCGGGACTCCCTGGCCAATGAGCAGTTCTTC. This gives the protein CASNSRDSLANEQFF.